The rows below give T cell receptor beta chains drawn from one sample of a study of T cells in Graves' hyperthyroidism and ophthalmopathy. In TCRdb, the multiplex PCR reads were re-called with MiXCR into one record per CDR3 protein. Among around 400,000 distinct CDR3 sequences, about 13% were seen once, and the ten largest hold around 9.2%. The specimen sequenced was blood. These receptors were obtained from a woman younger than 30 with Graves' hyperthyroidism. CDR3s include the opening cysteine and the closing phenylalanine or tryptophan. A D gene is named only where the DNA matches it firmly. Size tells how often a clone was seen (once, few, many) or the class of an expanded clone, and some rows leave it out.

CDR3 protein,CDR3 DNA,D gene,J gene,clone size,V gene
CASTGTSGSVPDTQYF,TGTGCCAGCACCGGGACTAGCGGGAGTGTTCCAGATACGCAGTATTTT,TRBD2,TRBJ2-3,many,TRBV6-1
CASHLDRGQINNQPQHF,TGTGCCAGTCACCTGGACAGGGGGCAGATAAACAATCAGCCCCAGCATTTT,TRBD1,TRBJ1-5,-,TRBV27
CASSLGGLYEQFF,TGCGCCAGCAGCTTGGGTGGGCTCTATGAGCAGTTCTTC,-,TRBJ2-1,many,TRBV5-1
CASRPRTAFSYEQYF,TGTGCCAGCAGACCTCGGACAGCCTTCTCCTACGAGCAGTACTTC,-,TRBJ2-7,few,TRBV28
CASGGTGAGAVYGYTF,TGCGCCAGCGGAGGGACAGGGGCCGGGGCTGTCTATGGCTACACCTTC,TRBD1,TRBJ1-2,many,TRBV5-1
CASSLRQDGNSPLHF,TGTGCCAGCAGCTTGAGACAGGATGGAAATTCACCCCTCCACTTT,-,TRBJ1-6,few,TRBV5-6
CASSLGQGGFETQYF,TGCGCCAGCAGCTTGGGACAGGGGGGCTTCGAGACCCAGTACTTC,TRBD1,TRBJ2-5,-,TRBV5-1
CASSPTTDRGHEQYF,TGTGCCAGCTCCCCAACCACTGACAGGGGCCACGAGCAGTACTTC,TRBD1,TRBJ2-7,many,TRBV6-2/TRBV6-3
CASSLKSRVNTEAFF,TGTGCCAGCAGCTTAAAGTCACGGGTGAACACTGAAGCTTTCTTT,-,TRBJ1-1,many,TRBV7-2
CATSRGGPYEQYF,TGTGCCACCAGTCGGGGAGGTCCCTACGAGCAGTACTTC,-,TRBJ2-7,-,TRBV15
CASSQGRDRGRETQYF,TGTGCCAGCAGCCAAGGAAGGGACAGGGGGCGCGAGACCCAGTACTTC,TRBD1,TRBJ2-5,-,TRBV4-2
CASSVAGQGDYNEQFF,TGTGCCAGCAGTGTAGCGGGACAGGGGGACTACAATGAGCAGTTCTTC,TRBD1,TRBJ2-1,-,TRBV6-1
CASSVAGGVGEQYF,TGTGCCAGCAGCGTAGCTGGTGGGGTTGGCGAGCAGTACTTC,-,TRBJ2-7,many,TRBV9
CASKLGDGVGQPQHF,TGTGCCAGCAAGCTCGGGGACGGGGTCGGTCAGCCCCAGCATTTT,-,TRBJ1-5,few,TRBV28
CASSPTGTAKIYEQYF,TGTGCCAGCTCACCAACAGGGACAGCCAAGATCTACGAGCAGTACTTC,TRBD1,TRBJ2-7,many,TRBV18
CASSFNSGTSSREKLFF,TGTGCCAGCAGTTTTAATTCCGGGACCTCGTCTAGAGAAAAACTGTTTTTT,-,TRBJ1-4,few,TRBV6-1
CATSSQGQGIPGELFF,TGTGCCACCAGCAGCCAGGGACAGGGGATCCCCGGGGAGCTGTTTTTT,TRBD1,TRBJ2-2,few,TRBV15
CASSVAGTSRHNEQFF,TGTGCCAGCAGCGTAGCTGGGACTAGCAGACACAATGAGCAGTTCTTC,TRBD2,TRBJ2-1,-,TRBV9
CASSFPDRADGAFF,TGTGCCAGCAGTTTCCCGGACAGGGCGGATGGAGCTTTCTTT,TRBD1,TRBJ1-1,many,TRBV12-3/TRBV12-4
CAWSGELAGGGYEQYF,TGTGCCTGGAGTGGAGAACTAGCGGGAGGGGGGTACGAGCAGTACTTC,TRBD2,TRBJ2-7,many,TRBV30
CASSLEGLRRYGYTF,TGTGCCAGCAGCTTAGAGGGGCTCAGGAGATATGGCTACACCTTC,-,TRBJ1-2,-,TRBV11-2
CASSWPSGNNTGELFF,TGTGCCAGCAGTTGGCCTAGCGGGAATAACACCGGGGAGCTGTTTTTT,TRBD2,TRBJ2-2,many,TRBV28
CASSQDLQGEPSYEQYF,TGCGCCAGCAGCCAAGACCTACAGGGGGAACCTTCCTACGAGCAGTACTTC,TRBD1,TRBJ2-7,-,TRBV4-1
CASSFPRPGWKGYTF,TGTGCCAGCAGTTTCCCGAGGCCCGGGTGGAAAGGCTACACCTTC,-,TRBJ1-2,many,TRBV28
CASSLVGDSEAFF,TGTGCCAGCAGCTTGGTGGGGGACAGTGAAGCTTTCTTT,TRBD1,TRBJ1-1,few,TRBV5-6
CSARGRVAGTEAFF,TGCAGTGCTAGAGGACGGGTCGCGGGGACTGAAGCTTTCTTT,-,TRBJ1-1,many,TRBV20-1
CSVSSTGSSYEQYF,TGCAGCGTCAGCTCGACAGGGAGCTCCTACGAGCAGTACTTC,TRBD1,TRBJ2-7,many,TRBV29-1
CATVRAPSYNEQFF,TGTGCCACGGTCCGGGCCCCCTCCTACAATGAGCAGTTCTTC,-,TRBJ2-1,many,TRBV13
CASSFLSSSTGELFF,TGCGCCAGCAGCTTTTTGTCTTCAAGTACCGGGGAGCTGTTTTTT,-,TRBJ2-2,many,TRBV5-1
CASSFPDGTEALF,TGCGCCAGCAGCTTTCCCGACGGGACTGAAGCTCTCTTT,-,TRBJ1-1,-,TRBV5-1
CASSLGRVYEQYF,TGTGCCAGCAGTTTAGGCAGGGTCTACGAGCAGTACTTC,-,TRBJ2-7,many,TRBV28
CASSSSGSNYGYTF,TGTGCCAGCAGCTCCTCCGGCTCTAACTATGGCTACACCTTC,-,TRBJ1-2,many,TRBV7-2
CASSLGRGSPGPRYEQYF,TGTGCCAGCAGCTTAGGCCGTGGGTCTCCGGGGCCCCGCTACGAGCAGTACTTC,-,TRBJ2-7,many,TRBV7-6
CSAIDRVNGELFF,TGCAGTGCTATAGACAGGGTCAACGGGGAGCTGTTTTTT,TRBD1,TRBJ2-2,-,TRBV20-1
CSARDGSSGGLAYEQYF,TGCAGTGCTAGAGACGGGAGTAGCGGGGGCCTAGCCTACGAGCAGTACTTC,TRBD2,TRBJ2-7,many,TRBV20-1
CSARAGTGNNEQYF,TGCAGTGCTAGAGCAGGGACAGGGAATAACGAGCAGTACTTC,TRBD1,TRBJ2-7,many,TRBV20-1
CSASPGGRGLIQYF,TGCAGTGCTTCCCCAGGGGGCAGGGGGCTCATTCAGTACTTC,TRBD1,TRBJ2-4,many,TRBV20-1
CASSPFSRVITDTQYF,TGCGCCAGCAGCCCCTTTTCAAGGGTTATCACAGATACGCAGTATTTT,-,TRBJ2-3,-,TRBV4-1
CASRPSGGTYNEQFF,TGTGCCAGCAGGCCCTCCGGCGGGACTTACAATGAGCAGTTCTTC,-,TRBJ2-1,many,TRBV27